The present T cell receptor (beta chain) was sequenced within a study of CD8+CD57+ T cells in acquired aplastic anemia. All sequencing subjects had displayed CD8+CD57+ cell expansion on flow cytometry. The cohort consisted entirely of patients having severe acquired aplastic anemia. Sampling of blood occurred while the patients had still received no therapy. With regard to this clonotype: The antigen remains undetermined.

Genomic DNA templated the TCR beta VDJ and CDR3 profiling. TCRdb itself ran the reads through MiXCR, one entry per CDR3 protein. The sample includes roughly 190,000 distinct CDR3 sequences, just under 50% of them seen just once. Per the germline V gene, CDR1 is KGHDR and CDR2 is SFDVKD. Between the trimmed V and J ends, which lost 6 bases and 1 base, there was a span of 10 bases. The CDR3 consists of 14 residues. General observations from the study: Fewer than 35 sequences, all CD8+ CDR3, were shared between patients and controls.

The sample comprised sorted CD4+, CD8+, or CD8+CD57+ T cells (not recorded which) from PBMCs. This TCR was sampled from a human donor with aplastic anemia. The V and J genes are TRBV24-1 and TRBJ2-3, with a weak D call TRBD2 (5 bases). The CDR3 spells CATSIDGGTDTQYF. CDR3 in DNA: TGTGCCACCAGTATAGACGGGGGCACAGATACGCAGTATTTT.